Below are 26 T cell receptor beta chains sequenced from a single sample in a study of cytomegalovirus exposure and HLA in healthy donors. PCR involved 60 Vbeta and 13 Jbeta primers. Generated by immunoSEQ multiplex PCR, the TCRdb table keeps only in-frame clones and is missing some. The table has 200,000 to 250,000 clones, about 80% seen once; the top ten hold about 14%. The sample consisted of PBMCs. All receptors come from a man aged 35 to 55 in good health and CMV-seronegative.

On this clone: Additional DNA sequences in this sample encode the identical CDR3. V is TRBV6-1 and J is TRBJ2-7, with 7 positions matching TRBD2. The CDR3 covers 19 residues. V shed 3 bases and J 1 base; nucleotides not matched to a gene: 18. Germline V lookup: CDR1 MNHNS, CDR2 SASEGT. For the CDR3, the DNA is TGTGCCAGCAGTGATCAATATTTCGGGATAGCGGGCAGTTCCTACGAGCAGTACTTC. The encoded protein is CASSDQYFGIAGSSYEQYF.

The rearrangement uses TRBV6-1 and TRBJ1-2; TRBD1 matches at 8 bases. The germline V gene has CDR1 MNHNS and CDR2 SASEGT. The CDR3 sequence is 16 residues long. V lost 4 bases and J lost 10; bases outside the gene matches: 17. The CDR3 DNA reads TGTGCCAGCAGTGGGGTCCGACAGGGGTCGACTTTATCCTACACCTTC. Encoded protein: CASSGVRQGSTLSYTF.

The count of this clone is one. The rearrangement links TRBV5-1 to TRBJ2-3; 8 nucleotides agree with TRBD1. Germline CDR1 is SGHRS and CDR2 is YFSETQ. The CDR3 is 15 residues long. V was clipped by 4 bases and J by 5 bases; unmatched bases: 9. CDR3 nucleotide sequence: TGCGCCAGCAGCCCCCGGGACAGGATAAGAGATACGCAGTATTTT. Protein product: CASSPRDRIRDTQYF.

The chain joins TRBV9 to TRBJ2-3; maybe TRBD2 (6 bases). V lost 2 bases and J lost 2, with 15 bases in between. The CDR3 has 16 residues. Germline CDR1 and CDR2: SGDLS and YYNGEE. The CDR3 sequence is CASSVGGLLFTDTQYF. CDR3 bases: TGTGCCAGCAGCGTGGGTGGACTACTATTCACAGATACGCAGTATTTT.

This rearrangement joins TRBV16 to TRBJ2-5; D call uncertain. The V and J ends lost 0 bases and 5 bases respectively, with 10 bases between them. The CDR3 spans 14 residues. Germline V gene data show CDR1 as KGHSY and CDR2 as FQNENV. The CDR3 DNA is TGTGCCAGCAGCCAATCGAGGTTGCGGGAGACCCAGTACTTC. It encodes CASSQSRLRETQYF.

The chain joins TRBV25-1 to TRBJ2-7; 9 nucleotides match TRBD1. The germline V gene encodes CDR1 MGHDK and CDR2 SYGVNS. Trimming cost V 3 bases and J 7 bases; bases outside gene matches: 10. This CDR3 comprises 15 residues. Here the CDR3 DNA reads TGTGCCAGCAGTGATCCCCGGACAGGGGCAACGGAGCAGTACTTC. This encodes CASSDPRTGATEQYF.

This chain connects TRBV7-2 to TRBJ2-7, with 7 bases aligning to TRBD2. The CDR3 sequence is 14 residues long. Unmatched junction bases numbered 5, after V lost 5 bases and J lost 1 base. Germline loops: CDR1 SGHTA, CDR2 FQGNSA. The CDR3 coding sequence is TGTGCCAGCAGCCGGGACTACCCTTCCTACGAGCAGTACTTC. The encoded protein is CASSRDYPSYEQYF. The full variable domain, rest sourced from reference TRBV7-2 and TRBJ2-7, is GAGVSQSPSNKVTEKGKDVELRCDPISGHTALYWYRQSLGQGLEFLIYFQGNSAPDKSGLPSDRFSAERTGGSVSTLTIQRTQQEDSAVYLCASSRDYPSYEQYFGPGTRLTVT.

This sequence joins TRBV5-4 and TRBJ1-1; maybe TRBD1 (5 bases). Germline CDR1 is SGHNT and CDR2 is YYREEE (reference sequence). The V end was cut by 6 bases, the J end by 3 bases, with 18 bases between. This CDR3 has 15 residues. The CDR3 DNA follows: TGTGCCAGCACCTCGGGGGGTCTTTCGTACACTGAAGCTTTCTTT. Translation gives CASTSGGLSYTEAFF. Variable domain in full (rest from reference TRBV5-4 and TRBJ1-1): ETGVTQSPTHLIKTRGQQVTLRCSSQSGHNTVSWYQQALGQGPQFIFQYYREEENGRGNFPPRFSGLQFPNYSSELNVNALELDDSALYLCASTSGGLSYTEAFFGQGTRLTVV.

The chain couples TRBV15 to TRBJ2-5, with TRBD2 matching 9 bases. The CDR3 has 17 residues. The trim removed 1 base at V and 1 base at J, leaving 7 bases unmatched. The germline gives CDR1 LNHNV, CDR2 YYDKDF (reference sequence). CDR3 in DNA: TGTGCCACCAGCAGAGGCGGGGGCGGGGGGGCCCAAGAGACCCAGTACTTC. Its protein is CATSRGGGGGAQETQYF.

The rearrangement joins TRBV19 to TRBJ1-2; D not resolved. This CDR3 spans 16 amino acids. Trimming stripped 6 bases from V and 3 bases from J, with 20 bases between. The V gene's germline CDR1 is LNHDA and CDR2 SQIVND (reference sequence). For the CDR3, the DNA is TGTGCCAGTAGCGCCCTCGCCCCGGTTCACTACTATGGCTACACCTTC. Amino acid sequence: CASSALAPVHYYGYTF.

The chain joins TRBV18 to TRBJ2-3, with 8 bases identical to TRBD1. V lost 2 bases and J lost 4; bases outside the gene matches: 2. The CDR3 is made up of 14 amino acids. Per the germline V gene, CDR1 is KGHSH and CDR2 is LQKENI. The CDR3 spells CASSPKTGADTQYF. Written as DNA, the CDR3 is TGTGCCAGCTCACCAAAGACAGGGGCAGATACGCAGTATTTT.

The CDR3 sequence is CASSFVGGNSPLHF. The CDR3 nucleotides read TGTGCCAGCAGTTTTGTAGGGGGCAATTCACCCCTCCACTTT. The chain is built from TRBV27 and TRBJ1-6; 7 nucleotides agree with TRBD1. CDR1 MNHEY and CDR2 SMNVEV come from the germline V gene (reference sequence). CDR3 length equals 14 residues. V gave up 3 bases and J gave up 7 bases; unmatched junction bases: 3.

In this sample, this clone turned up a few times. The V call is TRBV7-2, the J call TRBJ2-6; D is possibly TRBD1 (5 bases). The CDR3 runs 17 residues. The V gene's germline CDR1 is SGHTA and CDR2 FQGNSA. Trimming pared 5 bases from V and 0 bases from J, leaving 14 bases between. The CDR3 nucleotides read TGTGCCAGCAGCATGGCCGGACATCTCTCTGGGGCCAACGTCCTGACTTTC. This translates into CASSMAGHLSGANVLTF.

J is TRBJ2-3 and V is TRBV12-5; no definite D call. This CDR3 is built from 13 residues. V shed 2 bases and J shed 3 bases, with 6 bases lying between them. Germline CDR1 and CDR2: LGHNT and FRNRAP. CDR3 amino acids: CASGLTETDTQYF. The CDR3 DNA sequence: TGTGCTAGTGGTTTGACTGAAACAGATACGCAGTATTTT.

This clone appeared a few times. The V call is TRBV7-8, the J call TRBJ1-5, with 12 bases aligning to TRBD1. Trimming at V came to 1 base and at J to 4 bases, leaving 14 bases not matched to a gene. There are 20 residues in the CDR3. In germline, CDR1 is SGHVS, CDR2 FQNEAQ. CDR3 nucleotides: TGTGCCAGCAGCTTAGGGGGACAGGGGGCGGAACGGAGAATAAATCAGCCCCAGCATTTT. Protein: CASSLGGQGAERRINQPQHF.

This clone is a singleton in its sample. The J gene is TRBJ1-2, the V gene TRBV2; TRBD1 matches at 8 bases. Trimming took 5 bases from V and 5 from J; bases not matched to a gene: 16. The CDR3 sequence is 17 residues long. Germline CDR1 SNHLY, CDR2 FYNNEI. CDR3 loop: CASSITPTGAEVYGYTF. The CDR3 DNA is TGTGCCAGCAGTATTACCCCGACAGGGGCCGAAGTTTATGGCTACACCTTC.

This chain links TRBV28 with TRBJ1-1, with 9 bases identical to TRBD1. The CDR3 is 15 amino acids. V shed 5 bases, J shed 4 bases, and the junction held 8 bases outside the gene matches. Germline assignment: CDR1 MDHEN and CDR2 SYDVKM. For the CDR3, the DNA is TGTGCCAGCAGTATACCGGGACAGGGTGGCACTGAAGCTTTCTTT. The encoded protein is CASSIPGQGGTEAFF.

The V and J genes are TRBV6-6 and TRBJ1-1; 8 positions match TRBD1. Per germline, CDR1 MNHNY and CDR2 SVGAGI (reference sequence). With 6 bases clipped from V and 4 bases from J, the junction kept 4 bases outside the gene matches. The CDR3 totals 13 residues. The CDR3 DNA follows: TGTGCCAGCAGAAAAGACAGGGGCACTGAAGCTTTCTTT. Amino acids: CASRKDRGTEAFF.

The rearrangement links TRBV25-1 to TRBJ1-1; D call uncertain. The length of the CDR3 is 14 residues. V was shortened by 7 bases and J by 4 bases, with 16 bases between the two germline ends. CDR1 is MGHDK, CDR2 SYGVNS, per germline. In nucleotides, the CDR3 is TGTGCCAGCATGGGGTTCGGGGTGGCCACTGAAGCTTTCTTT. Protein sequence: CASMGFGVATEAFF.

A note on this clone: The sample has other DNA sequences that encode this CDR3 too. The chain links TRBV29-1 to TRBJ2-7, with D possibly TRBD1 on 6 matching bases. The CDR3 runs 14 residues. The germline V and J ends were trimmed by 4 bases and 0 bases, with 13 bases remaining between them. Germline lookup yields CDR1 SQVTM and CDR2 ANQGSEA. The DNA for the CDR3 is TGCAGCGTTGGTGGTACAGGGATCTCCTACGAGCAGTACTTC. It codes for CSVGGTGISYEQYF.

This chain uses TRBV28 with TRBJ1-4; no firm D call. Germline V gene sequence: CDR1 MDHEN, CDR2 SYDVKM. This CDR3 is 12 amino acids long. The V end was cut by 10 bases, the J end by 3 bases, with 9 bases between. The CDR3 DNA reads TGTGCCACCCGACATGCTAATGAAAAACTGTTTTTT. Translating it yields CATRHANEKLFF.

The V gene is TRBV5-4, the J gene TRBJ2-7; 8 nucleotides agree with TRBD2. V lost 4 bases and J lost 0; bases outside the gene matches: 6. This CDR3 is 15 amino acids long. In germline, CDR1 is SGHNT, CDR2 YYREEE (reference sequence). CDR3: CASSLGLAASYEQYF. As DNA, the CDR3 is TGTGCCAGCAGCCTCGGACTAGCAGCCTCCTACGAGCAGTACTTC.

The CDR3 region has the DNA TGTGCCAGCAGTTACGGTCTAAGGGGTTCACCCCTCCACTTT. It specifies CASSYGLRGSPLHF. This rearrangement joins TRBV6-5 to TRBJ1-6, with D perhaps matching TRBD1 (5 bases). Germline assignment: CDR1 MNHEY and CDR2 SVGAGI. The V end lost 2 bases, the J end lost 9 bases, and 11 bases lay between the germline ends. The CDR3 runs to 14 residues.

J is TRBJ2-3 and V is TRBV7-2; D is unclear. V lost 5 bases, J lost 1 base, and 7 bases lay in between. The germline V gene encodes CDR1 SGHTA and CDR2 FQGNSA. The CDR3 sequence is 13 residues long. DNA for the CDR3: TGTGCCAGCAGCCTTCTTCGCACAGATACGCAGTATTTT. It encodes CASSLLRTDTQYF.

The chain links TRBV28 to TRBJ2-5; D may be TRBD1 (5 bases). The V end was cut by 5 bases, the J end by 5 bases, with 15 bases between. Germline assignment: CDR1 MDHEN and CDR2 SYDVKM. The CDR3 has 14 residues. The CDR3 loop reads CASSPNLGRETQYF. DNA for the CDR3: TGTGCCAGCAGTCCCAATTTGGGGCGGGAGACCCAGTACTTC. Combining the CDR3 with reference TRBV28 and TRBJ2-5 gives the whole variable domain DVKVTQSSRYLVKRTGEKVFLECVQDMDHENMFWYRQDPGLGLRLIYFSYDVKMKEKGDIPEGYSVSREKKERFSLILESASTNQTSMYLCASSPNLGRETQYFGPGTRLLVL.

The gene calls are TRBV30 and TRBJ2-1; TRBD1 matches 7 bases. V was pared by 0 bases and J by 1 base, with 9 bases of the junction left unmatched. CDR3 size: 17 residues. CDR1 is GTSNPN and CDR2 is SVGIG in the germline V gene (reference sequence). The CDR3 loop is CAWSVRGPSRSYNEQFF. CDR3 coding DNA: TGTGCCTGGAGTGTAAGGGGGCCTAGTAGGTCCTACAATGAGCAGTTCTTC.